Presented here are 10 T cell receptor beta chains from one specimen sequenced in a study of blood T cell repertoires in COVID-19. Repertoires were generated with immunoSEQ multiplex PCR, while TCRdb's copy carries only in-frame clones and drops some. The data contain 250,000 or so clones, approximately 86% of them singletons. Material for sequencing was peripheral blood. These receptors were taken from a woman aged 30 to 39 with acute or convalescent COVID-19.

The chain has TRBV5-1 and TRBJ2-1; D is unresolved. This CDR3 spans 14 amino acids. V was cut by 0 bases and J by 2 bases, with 6 bases left in between. Germline CDR1 SGHRS, CDR2 YFSETQ. The chain's CDR3 is CASSLDPTYNEQFF. CDR3 sequence (DNA): TGCGCCAGCAGCTTGGATCCCACCTACAATGAGCAGTTCTTC.

This clone was seen more than once but under ten times. This chain connects TRBV7-7 to TRBJ2-1; 8 bases match TRBD2. Germline CDR1 and CDR2: SSHAT and FNYEAQ (reference sequence). The CDR3 length is 16 residues. V lost 3 bases, J lost 2 bases, and 6 bases stayed unmatched. Here the CDR3 reads CASSLDGTRTYNEQFF. The CDR3 DNA is TGTGCCAGCAGCTTGGACGGGACTAGGACCTACAATGAGCAGTTCTTC. Combining the CDR3 with reference TRBV7-7 and TRBJ2-1 gives the whole variable domain GAGVSQSPRYKVTKRGQDVTLRCDPISSHATLYWYQQALGQGPEFLTYFNYEAQPDKSGLPSDRFSAERPEGSISTLTIQRTEQRDSAMYRCASSLDGTRTYNEQFFGPGTRLTVL.

This clone was picked up one time. The chain recombines TRBV7-9 with TRBJ2-1; TRBD2 matches 11 bases. CDR1 SEHNR and CDR2 FQNEAQ come from the germline V gene (reference sequence). The CDR3 runs 16 residues. V dropped 1 base and J dropped 6; count of bases not matched to a gene: 5. This CDR3 is CASSLVGTSGFNEQFF. For the CDR3, the DNA is TGTGCCAGCAGCTTAGTGGGGACTAGCGGTTTCAATGAGCAGTTCTTC.

This sequence joins TRBV3-1 (or the pseudogene TRBV3-2) and TRBJ2-1, with TRBD2 matching over 9 bases. CDR3 length: 15 residues. In germline, CDR1 is LGHDT, CDR2 YNNKEL (reference sequence). The J segment lost 5 bases and the V segment lost 4 bases, leaving 6 bases of the junction unmatched. DNA for the CDR3: TGTGCCAGCAGCCCCTTTGCGGGAGGGAACAATGAGCAGTTCTTC. Translated, it gives CASSPFAGGNNEQFF.

The V and J genes are TRBV27 and TRBJ2-7, with TRBD1 identical over 7 bases. Germline lookup yields CDR1 MNHEY and CDR2 SMNVEV (reference sequence). The V segment lost 5 bases and the J segment 3 bases; nucleotides outside the gene matches: 1. CDR3 length equals 12 residues. This CDR3 reads CASSRDSYEQYF. The CDR3 DNA follows: TGTGCCAGCAGTCGGGACAGCTACGAGCAGTACTTC.

The chain uses TRBV30 and TRBJ2-1; 10 bases fit TRBD2. CDR1 is GTSNPN and CDR2 is SVGIG in the germline V gene (reference sequence). V shed 0 bases and J 0 bases; nucleotides not matched to a gene: 11. There are 19 residues in the CDR3. CDR3 DNA sequence: TGTGCCTGGAGTGTAGGCAGGTCGACTAGCGGGCTCTCCTACAATGAGCAGTTCTTC. It specifies CAWSVGRSTSGLSYNEQFF.

V gene TRBV30 combines with J gene TRBJ2-1; TRBD2 matches at 12 bases. This CDR3 comprises 17 residues. Germline CDR1 is GTSNPN and CDR2 is SVGIG (reference sequence). V lost 3 bases and J lost 3; bases outside the gene matches: 9. The CDR3 reads CAWSLASGRAYYNEQFF. The CDR3 DNA is TGTGCCTGGAGCCTGGCTAGCGGGAGGGCGTACTACAATGAGCAGTTCTTC.

V is TRBV6-5 and J is TRBJ1-1, with a possible D match to TRBD1 (6 bases). The germline CDR1 and CDR2 sequences are MNHEY and SVGAGI. This CDR3 is built from 13 residues. Trimming left V 11 bases short and J 1 base short, with 14 bases between. The CDR3 DNA follows: TGTGCCGGACAGAAAAAGAAGAACACTGAAGCTTTCTTT. As protein: CAGQKKKNTEAFF.

The chain has TRBV29-1 and TRBJ1-2; tentatively, D is TRBD1 (5 bases). CDR3 length: 12 amino acids. Trimming removed 5 bases from V and 4 bases from J, with 11 bases in between. The V gene's germline CDR1 is SQVTM and CDR2 ANQGSEA. The CDR3 spells CSVSPGPYGYTF. The CDR3 nucleotides are TGCAGCGTTAGTCCAGGGCCCTATGGCTACACCTTC.

V is TRBV3-1 (or the pseudogene TRBV3-2) and J is TRBJ1-2; D unresolved. CDR1 and CDR2 from the germline V gene are LGHDT and YNNKEL (reference sequence). V lost 2 bases and J lost 7, with 14 bases in between. This CDR3 is built from 14 residues. This CDR3 reads CASSQFGVGSGYTF. CDR3 in DNA: TGTGCCAGCAGCCAATTCGGGGTCGGTAGTGGCTACACCTTC.